This T cell receptor beta chain was sequenced in a study of shared clonotypes between healthy human individuals. Findings of the study overall: Across four donors, naive CD4 shared around 5.1%, naive CD8 more than 3%, memory CD4 roughly 2.2%, memory CD8 0.4% to 0.5%. The diversity represented, both genetic and in exposure history, was limited by few donors.

With respect to this clone: Its antigen is as yet unknown.

It was about 180 ng DNA, approximately 28,000 T cell genomes, that sorted-subset replicate PCRs used. Original methodology: Junction-only sequences without quality scores were provided by ImmunoSEQ, so filtering was different. Some clones are missing from TCRdb's copy, which holds only in-frame ones; the method was immunoSEQ multiplex PCR. V and J calls and clone size are given by that table; D and trimming were obtained from the DNA. The table shows about 600,000 clones, with more than 95% occurring only once. The CDR3 covers 15 residues. Germline V gene sequence: CDR1 MGHRA, CDR2 YSYEKL. Between the trimmed V and J ends, which lost 4 bases and 5 bases, there was a span of 17 bases.

The chain links TRBV4-1 to TRBJ1-2, with D possibly being TRBD1 (6 bases). The sequence came from a woman in her twenties or thirties in good health. The sample was naive CD4+ T cells sorted from blood. Regarding subset: CD45RA+ positively selected. The CDR3 bases are TGCGCCAGCAGCCGGCGTGAGGGGGGGACGTATGGCTACACCTTC. Translation gives CASSRREGGTYGYTF.